Following are 20 T cell receptor beta chains from one sample sequenced in a study of shared clonotypes between healthy human individuals. Only CD45RO-negative cells positively selected for CCR7 counted as naive CD8 cells, so terminally differentiated effector memory CD45RA+ cells were excluded. Method: immunoSEQ multiplex PCR; TCRdb's copy keeps in-frame clones and lacks some. The sample carries 550,000 to 650,000 clones, about 96% recorded once. The sample comprised naive CD8+ T cells sorted from blood. Receptors originate from a woman aged 25 to 39 in good health.

The rearrangement uses TRBV9 and TRBJ1-2; D remains unclear. CDR1 SGDLS and CDR2 YYNGEE come from the germline V gene. This CDR3 is 13 amino acids long. V shed 0 bases and J shed 8 bases, with 11 bases lying between them. In DNA, the CDR3 is TGTGCCAGCAGCGTAGTGGCGGGAGAAGGCTACACCTTC. Translated: CASSVVAGEGYTF.

The chain has TRBV28 and TRBJ1-5; D is unclear. Germline lookup yields CDR1 MDHEN and CDR2 SYDVKM. The CDR3 is 14 residues long. Trimming took 7 bases from V and 2 from J, leaving 12 bases between them. The CDR3 loop is CASTREGRNQPQHF. For the CDR3, the DNA is TGTGCCAGCACTCGGGAAGGGCGCAATCAGCCCCAGCATTTT.

This clone was seen just once. V and J are TRBV11-2 and TRBJ2-5; D gene ambiguous. The germline gives CDR1 SGHAT, CDR2 FQNNGV. This CDR3 spans 13 amino acids. V lost 5 bases and J lost 0, with 7 bases in between. CDR3 in DNA: TGTGCCAGCAGCCAGCAGTACCAAGAGACCCAGTACTTC. It is translated as CASSQQYQETQYF.

This clone was counted a few times. The V and J genes are TRBV7-6 and TRBJ2-7; D gene ambiguous. V dropped 1 base and J dropped 7 bases, with 14 bases sitting between them. The CDR3 spans 14 residues. Germline CDR1 is SGHVS and CDR2 is FNYEAQ. CDR3 region: CASSLGSNPREQYF. CDR3 DNA sequence: TGTGCCAGCAGCTTAGGGTCCAACCCGAGGGAGCAGTACTTC.

The rearrangement uses TRBV30 and TRBJ2-5; possibly TRBD2 for D (5 bases). The CDR3 has 12 amino acids. Germline lookup yields CDR1 GTSNPN and CDR2 SVGIG (reference sequence). V gave up 3 bases and J gave up 11 bases, with 16 bases separating them. The CDR3 is CAWRELTGEQYF. CDR3 DNA sequence: TGTGCCTGGAGGGAGTTAACTGGGGAGCAGTACTTC.

V gene TRBV28 combines with J gene TRBJ2-4; 8 bases are shared with TRBD2. The CDR3 runs to 17 residues. Germline-derived CDR1 and CDR2 are MDHEN and SYDVKM. The V segment lost 6 bases and the J segment 3 bases; nucleotides outside the gene matches: 13. CDR3 DNA sequence: TGTGCCAGCAGCAGAGACGAGCGGGAGTCGGTCAAAAACATTCAGTACTTC. Protein sequence: CASSRDERESVKNIQYF.

Concerning this clone: The same CDR3 arises from other DNA sequences in this sample as well. V usage is TRBV27 and J usage is TRBJ2-1; 9 nucleotides agree with TRBD2. Trimming cost V 5 bases and J 0 bases; bases outside gene matches: 5. The CDR3 is made up of 16 amino acids. CDR1 MNHEY and CDR2 SMNVEV come from the germline V gene (reference sequence). The CDR3 region has the DNA TGTGCCAGCAGTCCGCTAGCGGGGAGCTCCTACAATGAGCAGTTCTTC. Residues: CASSPLAGSSYNEQFF.

The chain links TRBV5-4 to TRBJ2-3; D is undetermined. Germline V gene data show CDR1 as SGHNT and CDR2 as YYREEE (reference sequence). The CDR3 totals 13 residues. V dropped 4 bases and J dropped 2 bases, with 8 bases sitting between them. In DNA, the CDR3 is TGTGCCAGCAGCCGTCCCCCCACAGATACGCAGTATTTT. Encoded protein: CASSRPPTDTQYF.

The rearrangement uses TRBV10-3 and TRBJ2-7, with 10 bases that match TRBD2. CDR1 is ENHRY, CDR2 SYGVKD, per germline. The CDR3 runs to 15 residues. Germline trimming cut 3 bases from V and 3 bases from J; bases unmatched to any gene: 5. CDR3 amino acids: CAISDLPSGSYEQYF. The CDR3, as DNA: TGTGCCATCAGTGATCTGCCTAGCGGGAGCTACGAGCAGTACTTC.

The gene calls are TRBV4-1 and TRBJ1-4, with D possibly matching TRBD1 (5 bases). V shed 4 bases and J shed 6 bases, with 9 bases lying between them. The CDR3 sequence is 13 residues long. From germline, CDR1 is MGHRA and CDR2 YSYEKL. CDR3 residues: CASSPPGDEKLFF. CDR3 bases: TGCGCCAGCAGCCCCCCGGGGGATGAAAAACTGTTTTTT.

The rearrangement joins TRBV28 to TRBJ2-5; perhaps TRBD2 as D (6 bases). The J call may be faulty, since TRBJ2-7 better matches the DNA end. Germline CDR1 and CDR2: MDHEN and SYDVKM. The CDR3 totals 15 residues. For the CDR3, the DNA is TGTGCCAGCAGTTTAAGGGACGGACTATCCTACGAGCAGTACTTC. This codes for CASSLRDGLSYEQYF.

This clone was recorded once. V and J are TRBV27 and TRBJ1-1; the D is unclear. CDR3 length: 13 amino acids. V lost 6 bases and J lost 2, with 10 bases in between. Germline values: CDR1 MNHEY, CDR2 SMNVEV (reference sequence). The DNA of the CDR3 is TGTGCCAGCAGGATTGGGGTTAACACTGAAGCTTTCTTT. Encoded protein: CASRIGVNTEAFF.

The chain links TRBV6-5 to TRBJ2-7, with 7 bases aligning to TRBD1. Per the germline V gene, CDR1 is MNHEY and CDR2 is SVGAGI. CDR3 length: 11 amino acids. The ends lost 5 bases at V and 7 bases at J; junction bases unmatched: 2. CDR3 amino acids: CASSAGGEQYF. Here the CDR3 DNA reads TGTGCCAGCAGTGCAGGGGGAGAGCAGTACTTC.

The V gene is TRBV2, the J gene TRBJ2-3, with 11 bases fitting TRBD2. The V and J ends lost 6 bases and 2 bases, in that order; junction bases with no gene match: 7. The CDR3 contains 16 residues. CDR1 SNHLY and CDR2 FYNNEI come from the germline V gene. This CDR3 is CASRTLAGGYTDTQYF. The DNA of the CDR3 is TGTGCCAGCAGGACCCTAGCGGGAGGATACACAGATACGCAGTATTTT. The complete variable domain, with remaining parts taken from reference TRBV2 and TRBJ2-3, reads EPEVTQTPSHQVTQMGQEVILRCVPISNHLYFYWYRQILGQKVEFLVSFYNNEISEKSEIFDDQFSVERPDGSNFTLKIRSTKLEDSAMYFCASRTLAGGYTDTQYFGPGTRLTVL.

The V and J genes are TRBV6-5 and TRBJ2-7, with TRBD1 matching over 8 bases. The CDR3 extends over 14 amino acids. Germline V lookup: CDR1 MNHEY, CDR2 SVGAGI. The junction had 11 bases not matched to a gene; V was cut back by 7 bases and J by 6 bases. For the CDR3, the DNA is TGTGCCAGCAAGCGGACAGGGCTATTCTCCGAGCAGTACTTC. Protein: CASKRTGLFSEQYF.

The V gene is TRBV7-9, the J gene TRBJ1-2, with 7 nucleotides matching TRBD1. In germline, CDR1 is SEHNR, CDR2 FQNEAQ (reference sequence). The ends lost 1 base at V and 8 bases at J; junction bases unmatched: 10. The CDR3 covers 15 residues. The CDR3 reads CASSLGTGVSRGYTF. Here the CDR3 DNA reads TGTGCCAGCAGCTTAGGCACAGGGGTTAGTCGCGGCTACACCTTC.

The V gene is TRBV27, the J gene TRBJ2-7, with D unclear. The CDR3 is 16 amino acids. The ends were cut back, 6 bases at V and 0 bases at J, with 18 bases in the middle. Germline V gene lookup returns CDR1 MNHEY and CDR2 SMNVEV (reference sequence). CDR3 residues: CASSPSPPGFSYEQYF. The CDR3 DNA follows: TGTGCCAGCAGCCCATCTCCCCCCGGGTTCTCCTACGAGCAGTACTTC.

The V and J genes are TRBV27 and TRBJ1-1; D ambiguous. The germline V and J ends were trimmed by 5 bases and 6 bases, with 13 bases remaining between them. The CDR3 covers 13 residues. Germline CDR1 is MNHEY and CDR2 is SMNVEV (reference sequence). CDR3 bases: TGTGCCAGCAGTCCCCCGTATGGGGCTGAAGCTTTCTTT. It translates to CASSPPYGAEAFF.

This clone has a single count. V gene TRBV27 combines with J gene TRBJ2-1; D perhaps matches TRBD2 (5 bases). The germline V and J ends were trimmed by 8 bases and 5 bases, with 16 bases remaining between them. This CDR3 contains 14 residues. The germline gives CDR1 MNHEY, CDR2 SMNVEV (reference sequence). The CDR3 is CASSRVGYDNEQFF. CDR3 in DNA: TGTGCCAGCTCGAGGGTAGGTTATGACAATGAGCAGTTCTTC.

This clone appeared a single time. The chain recombines TRBV28 with TRBJ2-6; tentatively, D is TRBD1 (6 bases). Trimming pared 3 bases from V and 3 bases from J, leaving 15 bases between. The CDR3 has 17 amino acids. Germline CDR1 and CDR2: MDHEN and SYDVKM. CDR3 sequence: CASSFWTAGVGANVLTF. In DNA form, the CDR3 reads TGTGCCAGCAGTTTCTGGACAGCCGGGGTTGGGGCCAACGTCCTGACTTTC.